These 24 T cell receptor beta chains share one sample of origin, sequenced in a study of molecular identifiers for immune sequencing clone quantification. TCRdb recomputed calls from the PCR reads with MiXCR, one row per CDR3 protein. The repertoire has over 50,000 distinct CDR3 sequences, just over 35% of them found once; the top ten carry less than 5%. Material for sequencing was naive CD8+ T cells from blood, with Jurkat cell RNA spiked in. Subset reported: FACS-sorted CD8+CD4-CCR7+CD45RA+ naive T cells. These TCRs come from a human donor in good health. Some libraries in this study had Jurkat cell RNA spiked in.

This clonotype was detected ten times or more. V and J are TRBV20-1 and TRBJ1-5; perhaps TRBD1 as D (5 bases). The CDR3 covers 13 residues. Trimming took off 5 bases at V and 0 bases at J, with 8 bases between the two ends. Germline assignment: CDR1 DFQATT and CDR2 SNEGSKA (reference sequence). CDR3 sequence reads: CSALTVSNQPQHF. In DNA form, the CDR3 reads TGCAGTGCTCTGACAGTTAGCAATCAGCCCCAGCATTTT.

The V gene is TRBV9, the J gene TRBJ2-3; TRBD2 agrees at 9 bases. Germline V gives CDR1 SGDLS, CDR2 YYNGEE. V gave up 6 bases and J gave up 2 bases; unmatched junction bases: 4. The CDR3 covers 14 residues. For the CDR3, the DNA is TGTGCCAGCATCGGGACTAGCATCACAGATACGCAGTATTTT. Amino acid sequence: CASIGTSITDTQYF.

The sample holds a few counts of this clonotype. The CDR3 does not close with the conserved phenylalanine or tryptophan, likely indicating a read error. The V gene is TRBV13, the J gene TRBJ1-2, with D perhaps TRBD1 (6 bases). Germline-derived CDR1 and CDR2 are PRHDT and FYEKMQ (reference sequence). V was shortened by 4 bases and J by 0 bases, with 18 bases between the two germline ends. This CDR3 region has 17 residues. The CDR3 DNA follows: TGTGCCAGCAGCTCCCCCGAGACCCGACAGGCTAACTATGGCTACACCATC. It encodes CASSSPETRQANYGYTI.

This clonotype was seen only a few times. This chain uses TRBV27 with TRBJ2-4; TRBD2 is a possible D gene (5 bases). This CDR3 has 15 residues. Germline loops: CDR1 MNHEY, CDR2 SMNVEV (reference sequence). Trimming cost V 6 bases and J 0 bases, with 12 bases left between them. The CDR3 here is CASRPGKKAKNIQYF. Written as DNA, the CDR3 is TGTGCCAGCAGACCCGGGAAGAAAGCCAAAAACATTCAGTACTTC.

This clonotype appeared many times. The CDR3 sequence is CASSLNRAGQGYGYTF. The CDR3 coding sequence is TGTGCCAGCAGCTTGAATAGGGCAGGGCAAGGCTATGGCTACACCTTC. The chain links TRBV7-6 to TRBJ1-2, with a tentative D call TRBD1 (5 bases). CDR1 and CDR2 from the germline V gene are SGHVS and FNYEAQ. This CDR3 is 16 amino acids long. Trimming stripped 3 bases from V and 4 bases from J, with 18 bases between.

There are a few counts of this clonotype. A read error is possible here, since a much larger clone lies one base away. V usage is TRBV29-1 and J usage is TRBJ1-1; TRBD1 is a possible D gene (5 bases). Trimming left V 7 bases short and J 2 bases short, with 17 bases between. Per the germline V gene, CDR1 is SQVTM and CDR2 is ANQGSEA. The CDR3 has 14 amino acids. CDR3 region: CSADRRGLNTEAFF. The DNA of the CDR3 is TGCAGCGCTGACCGACGGGGACTAAACACTGAAGCTTTCTTT. Complete variable domain (other parts from reference TRBV29-1 and TRBJ1-1): SAVISQKPSRDICQRGTSLTIQCQVDSQVTMMFWYRQQPGQSLTLIATANQGSEATYESGFVIDKFPISRPNLTFSTLTVSNMSPEDSSIYLCSADRRGLNTEAFFGQGTRLTVV.

The chain couples TRBV5-4 to TRBJ2-7; D uncertain. The germline gives CDR1 SGHNT, CDR2 YYREEE (reference sequence). The CDR3 has 14 amino acids. The V end was cut by 1 base, the J end by 1 base, with 9 bases between. The CDR3 sequence is CASSLFPLSYEQYF. The CDR3 region has the DNA TGTGCCAGCAGCTTGTTCCCGTTATCCTACGAGCAGTACTTC.

The chain carries TRBV19 and TRBJ1-3; D remains unclear. Germline V gene sequence: CDR1 LNHDA, CDR2 SQIVND (reference sequence). The CDR3 sequence is 13 residues long. The V end was cut by 7 bases, the J end by 3 bases, with 10 bases between. The CDR3 is CASTTGFGNTIYF. In nucleotides, the CDR3 is TGTGCCAGTACCACGGGGTTTGGAAACACCATATATTTT.

The rearrangement links TRBV20-1 to TRBJ1-1; D gene uncertain. V was clipped by 0 bases and J by 4 bases, with 15 bases between them. The CDR3 is 15 residues long. The V gene's germline CDR1 is DFQATT and CDR2 SNEGSKA (reference sequence). The CDR3 DNA is TGCAGTGCTAGAGATCAAGGGAAGGGTTGCACTGAAGCTTTCTTT. As protein: CSARDQGKGCTEAFF.

As concerns this clonotype: One end of the junction varies from germline; a read error may be responsible. The chain has TRBV12-3 or TRBV12-4 and TRBJ1-5; TRBD1 is a possible D gene (5 bases). The CDR3 contains 19 residues. The chain's CDR3 is CACSFVLYGARGLYQPLHF. DNA for the CDR3: TGTGCCTGCAGTTTTGTGCTATATGGGGCGCGAGGGTTGTATCAGCCCCTGCATTTT.

This chain connects TRBV6-2 or TRBV6-3 to TRBJ2-3; 9 bases map to TRBD1. There are 14 residues in the CDR3. J was trimmed by 0 bases and V by 7 bases; bases with no gene match: 2. CDR1 is MNHEY, CDR2 SVGEGT, per germline. The CDR3: CASNDRGSTDTQYF. CDR3 bases: TGTGCCAGCAACGACAGGGGGAGCACAGATACGCAGTATTTT.

This clonotype was observed a few times. The CDR3: CASSFGGYTEAFF. The CDR3 DNA reads TGTGCCAGCAGTTTCGGGGGGTACACTGAAGCTTTCTTT. The chain uses TRBV27 and TRBJ1-1; TRBD1 is a possible D gene (5 bases). Germline loops: CDR1 MNHEY, CDR2 SMNVEV (reference sequence). V lost 3 bases and J lost 3, with 8 bases in between. This CDR3 spans 13 amino acids.

This clonotype has at least ten counts. V is TRBV29-1 and J is TRBJ2-7; 8 nucleotides match TRBD1. The CDR3 sequence is 13 residues long. Germline V CDR1 and CDR2: SQVTM, ANQGSEA. V dropped 6 bases and J dropped 6; count of bases not matched to a gene: 10. The CDR3 DNA sequence: TGCAGCGTCACCGGGACAGGAGCCTCCGAGCAGTACTTC. It encodes CSVTGTGASEQYF.

This clonotype was found many times. V usage is TRBV28 and J usage is TRBJ1-1; D may be TRBD1 (6 bases). V was clipped by 7 bases and J by 2 bases, with 11 bases between them. CDR1 is MDHEN and CDR2 is SYDVKM in the germline V gene. The CDR3 consists of 13 residues. CDR3 protein: CASIQGENTEAFF. The CDR3 nucleotides read TGTGCCAGCATACAGGGAGAAAACACTGAAGCTTTCTTT.

About this clonotype itself: A read error may be the cause here, since a much bigger clone is one base away. J is TRBJ2-3 and V is TRBV20-1, with unresolved D. CDR3 size: 11 residues. Germline V lookup: CDR1 DFQATT, CDR2 SNEGSKA (reference sequence). The CDR3 region is CSASDTATQYF. The DNA for the CDR3 is TGCAGTGCTTCGGATACAGCTACGCAGTATTTT.

Turning to this clonotype: With a much larger clone just one base away, this may be a read error. This chain uses TRBV9 with TRBJ2-5; tentative D call: TRBD1 (5 bases). Trimming took off 4 bases at V and 1 base at J, with 11 bases between the two ends. Germline values: CDR1 SGDLS, CDR2 YYNGEE. This CDR3 region has 14 residues. CDR3: CASSPRGRQETQYF. The CDR3 coding sequence is TGTGCCAGCAGCCCAAGGGGCCGCCAAGAGACCCAGTACTTC.

This clonotype was recorded at least ten times. The gene calls are TRBV6-1 and TRBJ1-5; D may be TRBD1 (5 bases). Trimming stripped 6 bases from V and 4 bases from J, with 13 bases between. Germline assignment: CDR1 MNHNS and CDR2 SASEGT. The CDR3 is 14 residues long. DNA for the CDR3: TGTGCCAGCAGGGCAAAGGGGAGTAATCAGCCCCAGCATTTT. This translates into CASRAKGSNQPQHF.

The V and J genes are TRBV6-2 or TRBV6-3 and TRBJ1-1; no definite D call. Germline CDR1 and CDR2: MNHEY and SVGEGT. CDR3 length: 13 amino acids. V was cut by 7 bases and J by 8 bases, with 17 bases left in between. CDR3 amino acids: CASKGLAVKEAFF. In DNA form, the CDR3 reads TGTGCCAGCAAAGGTTTGGCGGTTAAAGAAGCTTTCTTT.

This CDR3 is CASTDSLQETQYF. CDR3 nucleotide sequence: TGTGCCAGCACCGACTCATTACAAGAGACCCAGTACTTC. This chain uses TRBV6-2 or TRBV6-3 with TRBJ2-5, with no clear D. V dropped 7 bases and J dropped 2 bases, with 11 bases sitting between them. The CDR3 runs 13 residues. From germline, CDR1 is MNHEY and CDR2 SVGEGT.

This clonotype was recorded at least ten times. The chain couples TRBV29-1 to TRBJ2-4, with a possible D match to TRBD2 (6 bases). The CDR3 totals 13 residues. Germline V gene lookup returns CDR1 SQVTM and CDR2 ANQGSEA. V was shortened by 4 bases and J by 5 bases, with 12 bases between the two germline ends. The CDR3: CSVVGGGENIQYF. The CDR3 region has the DNA TGCAGCGTTGTTGGGGGAGGAGAAAACATTCAGTACTTC.

A few counts support this clonotype. This rearrangement joins TRBV20-1 to TRBJ2-7; D might be TRBD2 (5 bases). The CDR3 has 12 residues. CDR1 is DFQATT, CDR2 SNEGSKA, per germline (reference sequence). The CDR3 protein is CRVSGVAYEQYF. CDR3 sequence (DNA): TGCAGAGTCTCCGGGGTCGCCTACGAGCAGTACTTC.

CDR3 protein: CASSGTGASYEQYF. The CDR3 nucleotides read TGCGCCAGCTCCGGGACAGGGGCCTCCTACGAGCAGTACTTC. The rearrangement links TRBV5-1 to TRBJ2-7; 10 bases match TRBD1. This CDR3 has 14 amino acids. The V and J ends lost 7 bases and 0 bases, in that order; junction bases with no gene match: 4. Looked up from germline, CDR1 is SGHRS and CDR2 is YFSETQ.

This chain connects TRBV5-5 to TRBJ1-2, with D tentatively TRBD1 (5 bases). Looked up from germline, CDR1 is SGHKS and CDR2 is YYEKEE (reference sequence). The CDR3 spans 14 residues. Trimming shortened V by 0 bases and J by 8 bases, and 14 bases separated the two germline ends. As DNA, the CDR3 is TGTGCCAGCAGCTTGGCCGTAGGGGCAGAAGGCTACACCTTC. This codes for CASSLAVGAEGYTF.

This clonotype was seen a few times. J is TRBJ1-2 and V is TRBV19; TRBD1 aligns across 7 bases. Per the germline V gene, CDR1 is LNHDA and CDR2 is SQIVND (reference sequence). This CDR3 contains 15 residues. The V and J ends lost 7 bases and 8 bases, in that order; junction bases with no gene match: 16. The CDR3 DNA is TGTGCCAGTACCCCCAGGGGGGCCCCTACGCGAGGCTACACCTTC. Encoded protein: CASTPRGAPTRGYTF. Variable domain in full (rest from reference TRBV19 and TRBJ1-2): DGGITQSPKYLFRKEGQNVTLSCEQNLNHDAMYWYRQDPGQGLRLIYYSQIVNDFQKGDIAEGYSVSREKKESFPLTVTSAQKNPTAFYLCASTPRGAPTRGYTFGSGTRLTVV.